These 17 T cell receptor beta chains share one sample of origin, sequenced in a study of cytomegalovirus exposure and HLA in healthy donors. Primers included in the PCR were 60 Vbeta and 13 Jbeta primers. The method was immunoSEQ multiplex PCR; TCRdb's version includes in-frame clones alone and lacks a portion of them. The sample lists 75,000 to 95,000 clones; over 60% were seen once. Sequenced: PBMCs. The receptors here all came from a man aged 25-40 years in good health and CMV-seronegative.

Note on this clone: Germline and junction disagree at one end, which may indicate a read error. This chain joins TRBV7-9 and TRBJ2-3, with 9 bases matching TRBD2. The CDR3 is 15 amino acids. CDR1 and CDR2 from the germline V gene are SEHNR and FQNEAQ (reference sequence). This CDR3 reads CSSSAQSGRTDTQYF. The CDR3 bases are TGTTCCAGCAGCGCCCAGAGCGGGAGGACAGATACGCAGTATTTT.

This chain uses TRBV6-5 with TRBJ2-5, with 9 positions matching TRBD2. The CDR3 sequence is 14 residues long. Germline V gene lookup returns CDR1 MNHEY and CDR2 SVGAGI. V trimming: 5 bases; J trimming: 8 bases; junction bases outside the gene matches: 9. CDR3 residues: CASSGSGGYDTQYF. The CDR3 DNA reads as TGTGCCAGCAGTGGTAGCGGGGGATATGACACCCAGTACTTC.

The chain recombines TRBV29-1 with TRBJ1-1; tentative D call: TRBD1 (5 bases). The V and J ends lost 3 bases and 3 bases respectively, with 8 bases between them. CDR1 and CDR2 (germline): SQVTM, ANQGSEA. The CDR3 loop spans 12 amino acids. In nucleotides, the CDR3 is TGCAGCGTTGATCGGGGGGACACTGAAGCTTTCTTT. It is translated as CSVDRGDTEAFF.

CDR3 nucleotide sequence: TGCGCCAGCAGTGAGGCCAGGGGAGAAGAGACCCAGTACTTC. It specifies CASSEARGEETQYF. The gene calls are TRBV10-1 and TRBJ2-5, with a possible D match to TRBD1 (6 bases). From germline, CDR1 is WNHNN and CDR2 SYGVQD (reference sequence). This CDR3 has 14 amino acids. The V gene lost 2 bases and the J gene lost 3 bases, with 10 bases spanning the gap.

The chain uses TRBV27 and TRBJ1-5; D perhaps matches TRBD1 (5 bases). V was clipped by 5 bases and J by 7 bases, with 15 bases between them. The CDR3 covers 14 residues. CDR1 and CDR2 from the germline V gene are MNHEY and SMNVEV (reference sequence). For the CDR3, the DNA is TGTGCCAGCAGTCCACGGGAGGGACGGCAGCCCCAGCATTTT. This sequence encodes CASSPREGRQPQHF.

The chain employs TRBV9 and TRBJ2-3; 8 bases agree with TRBD1. CDR1 and CDR2 from the germline V gene are SGDLS and YYNGEE. Losses at the gene ends were 0 bases for V and 0 bases for J; bases not matched to a gene: 3. The CDR3 loop spans 16 amino acids. CDR3 DNA sequence: TGTGCCAGCAGCGTAGGGGGACAGGCTAGCACAGATACGCAGTATTTT. Amino acid sequence: CASSVGGQASTDTQYF. The whole variable domain, remainder taken from reference TRBV9 and TRBJ2-3, is DSGVTQTPKHLITATGQRVTLRCSPRSGDLSVYWYQQSLDQGLQFLIQYYNGEERAKGNILERFSAQQFPDLHSELNLSSLELGDSALYFCASSVGGQASTDTQYFGPGTRLTVL.

Turning to this clone: At one boundary the junction diverges from the germline segment, which might be a read error. V usage is TRBV7-9 and J usage is TRBJ1-1, with D uncertain. The CDR3 loop spans 13 amino acids. Germline CDR1 SEHNR, CDR2 FQNEAQ (reference sequence). CDR3 residues: CSSSLSRGTEAFF. CDR3 sequence (DNA): TGTTCCAGCAGCCTGTCTCGGGGCACTGAAGCTTTCTTT.

The chain is built from TRBV7-8 and TRBJ2-5; 7 bases fit TRBD1. The CDR3 contains 15 residues. CDR1 and CDR2 (germline): SGHVS, FQNEAQ. J lost 2 bases, V lost 5 bases, and 8 bases had no gene match. The CDR3 DNA reads TGTGCCAGCAGCCTTACTCCGGGACAGCAAGAGACCCAGTACTTC. Its translation: CASSLTPGQQETQYF.

The chain joins TRBV29-1 to TRBJ1-3; D possibly corresponds to TRBD1 (5 bases). V dropped 7 bases and J dropped 1 base, with 17 bases sitting between them. CDR1 and CDR2 (germline): SQVTM, ANQGSEA. The CDR3 is 15 amino acids. CDR3 protein: CSAAWGFNSGNTIYF. CDR3 bases: TGCAGCGCGGCTTGGGGCTTTAATTCTGGAAACACCATATATTTT.

The V and J genes are TRBV29-1 and TRBJ1-2; D perhaps matches TRBD1 (6 bases). Germline assignment: CDR1 SQVTM and CDR2 ANQGSEA. The CDR3 has 13 residues. The V gene lost 2 bases and the J gene lost 4 bases, with 11 bases spanning the gap. The CDR3 sequence: CSVEIRDTYGYTF. In DNA, the CDR3 is TGCAGCGTTGAAATTAGGGACACCTATGGCTACACCTTC.

The chain combines TRBV28 with TRBJ1-1; TRBD1 matches at 7 bases. Trimming at V came to 7 bases and at J to 5 bases, leaving 4 bases not matched to a gene. CDR1 is MDHEN, CDR2 SYDVKM, per germline. The CDR3 is 12 amino acids. The CDR3 DNA reads as TGTGCCAGCAAAACGACAGGGACTGAAGCTTTCTTT. Translation: CASKTTGTEAFF.

This chain joins TRBV4-1 and TRBJ1-1; D remains ambiguous. Germline V CDR1 and CDR2: MGHRA, YSYEKL. The V gene lost 1 base and the J gene lost 2 bases, with 11 bases spanning the gap. This CDR3 region has 15 residues. CDR3 protein: CASSQVRGLNTEAFF. The CDR3 DNA is TGCGCCAGCAGCCAAGTTAGAGGCCTCAACACTGAAGCTTTCTTT.

On this clone: Additional DNA sequences in this sample encode the identical CDR3. The chain recombines TRBV7-3 with TRBJ2-2; maybe TRBD1 (5 bases). Looked up from germline, CDR1 is SGHTA and CDR2 is FQGTGA. The V end was cut by 5 bases, the J end by 0 bases, with 13 bases between. The CDR3 length is 16 residues. CDR3 loop: CASSPSDIANTGELFF. In DNA form, the CDR3 reads TGTGCCAGCAGCCCCTCGGACATCGCGAACACCGGGGAGCTGTTTTTT.

CDR3 coding DNA: TGTGCCAGCAAAAAGACTAGCGGGGGGTTCAATGAGCAGTTCTTC. This encodes CASKKTSGGFNEQFF. V is TRBV6-6 and J is TRBJ2-1; TRBD2 agrees at 13 bases. The trim removed 7 bases at V and 6 bases at J, leaving 6 bases unmatched. CDR3 length: 15 amino acids. The germline CDR1 and CDR2 sequences are MNHNY and SVGAGI (reference sequence).

This clone was counted a few times. The CDR3 region is CASRGGSRTEAFF. CDR3 DNA: TGTGCCAGCAGGGGGGGTAGTCGGACTGAAGCTTTCTTT. The rearrangement links TRBV7-2 to TRBJ1-1, with TRBD1 as a possible D gene (5 bases). Germline assignment: CDR1 SGHTA and CDR2 FQGNSA. V lost 6 bases and J lost 5, with 13 bases in between. This CDR3 is 13 amino acids long.

The rearrangement joins TRBV29-1 to TRBJ2-7; TRBD2 agrees at 13 bases. CDR3 length equals 15 residues. Germline trimming cut 5 bases from V and 2 bases from J; bases unmatched to any gene: 6. Per germline, CDR1 SQVTM and CDR2 ANQGSEA. The chain's CDR3 is CSVFPGTSGTYEQYF. CDR3 DNA sequence: TGCAGCGTTTTCCCCGGGACTAGCGGGACCTACGAGCAGTACTTC.

V usage is TRBV19 and J usage is TRBJ1-1, with TRBD1 as a possible D gene (6 bases). CDR1 is LNHDA and CDR2 is SQIVND in the germline V gene (reference sequence). V was trimmed by 6 bases and J by 2 bases, leaving 10 bases between them. The CDR3 length is 13 residues. DNA of the CDR3: TGTGCCAGTAGGGGCAGGGGAAACACTGAAGCTTTCTTT. Its protein is CASRGRGNTEAFF.